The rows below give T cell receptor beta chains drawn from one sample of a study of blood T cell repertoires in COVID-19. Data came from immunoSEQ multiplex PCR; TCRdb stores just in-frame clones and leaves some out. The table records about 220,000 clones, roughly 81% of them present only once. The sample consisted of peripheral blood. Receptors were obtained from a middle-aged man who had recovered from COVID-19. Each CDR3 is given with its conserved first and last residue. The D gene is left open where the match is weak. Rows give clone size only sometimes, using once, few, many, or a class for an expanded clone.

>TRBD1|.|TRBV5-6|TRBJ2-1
TGTGCCAGCACCTACGACAGGGGTAATGAGCAGTTCTTC
CASTYDRGNEQFF
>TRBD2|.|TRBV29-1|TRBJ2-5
TGCAGCGGTGGGTCGGGAGGGCCCGAGACCCAGTACTTC
CSGGSGGPETQYF
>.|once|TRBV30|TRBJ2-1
TGTGCCTGGAGTGTATGGGGGGTCAGTGAGCAGTTCTTC
CAWSVWGVSEQFF
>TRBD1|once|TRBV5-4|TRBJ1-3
TGTGCCAGCAGTCCCGACAGGGTTGGAAACACCATATATTTT
CASSPDRVGNTIYF
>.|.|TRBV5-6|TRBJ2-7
TGTGCCAGCAGCTTGGCGCAGGTCCGCTACGAGCAGTACTTC
CASSLAQVRYEQYF
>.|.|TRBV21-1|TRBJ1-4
TGTGCCAGTCCCTCCCCCCTAGTTAAGGAAAAACTGTTTTTT
CASPSPLVKEKLFF
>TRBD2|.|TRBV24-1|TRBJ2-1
TGTGCCACCAGTGCTCCTAGCGGGAGGGTCTACAATGAGCAGTTCTTC
CATSAPSGRVYNEQFF
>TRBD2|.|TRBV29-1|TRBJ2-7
TGCAGCGTTGAAGGACTAGCGGAAACCTACGAGCAGTACTTC
CSVEGLAETYEQYF
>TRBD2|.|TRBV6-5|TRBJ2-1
TGTGCCAGCAGTTACGGGCTAGCGGGGTCCTACAATGAGCAGTTCTTC
CASSYGLAGSYNEQFF
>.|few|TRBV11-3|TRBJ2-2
TGTGCCAGCAGCTTAGGAGGGAGAAATACCGGGGAGCTGTTTTTT
CASSLGGRNTGELFF
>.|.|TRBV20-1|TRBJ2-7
TGCAGTGCTAACAGTGGGCACGAGCAGTACTTC
CSANSGHEQYF
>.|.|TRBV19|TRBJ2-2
TGTGCCAGTAGTTTAAGGACAGCCGTGAACACCGGGGAGCTGTTTTTT
CASSLRTAVNTGELFF
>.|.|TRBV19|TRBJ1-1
TGTGCCAGTAGTACGCTTGGAGGGGGGGCGGGAACTGAAGCTTTCTTT
CASSTLGGGAGTEAFF
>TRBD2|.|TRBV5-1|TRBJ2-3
TGCGCCACCAAGCGGGAGTTCACAGATACGCAGTATTTT
CATKREFTDTQYF
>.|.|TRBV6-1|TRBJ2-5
TGTGCCAGCAGTGAATTGGGCTCGGGATTGGAGACCCAGTACTTC
CASSELGSGLETQYF
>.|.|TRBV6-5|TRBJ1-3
TGTGCCAGCAGTCCTAGAAACACCATATATTTT
CASSPRNTIYF
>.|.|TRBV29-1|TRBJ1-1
TGCAGCGTTGAAGAAAGCCCGCACGCTGAAGCTTTCTTT
CSVEESPHAEAFF
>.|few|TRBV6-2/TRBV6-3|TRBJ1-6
TGTGCCAGCAGTTACTCACAGGGACGGAATTCACCCCTCCACTTT
CASSYSQGRNSPLHF
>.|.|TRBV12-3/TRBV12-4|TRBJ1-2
TGTGCCAGCAGTCCAGTAAACTATGGCTACACCTTC
CASSPVNYGYTF
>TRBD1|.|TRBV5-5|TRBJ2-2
TGTGCCAGCAGCTTTGACAGGGGTTTAACCGGGGAGCTGTTTTTT
CASSFDRGLTGELFF
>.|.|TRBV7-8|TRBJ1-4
TGTGCCAGCAGCGTCCACAGGGTGCGGGCTAATGAAAAACTGTTTTTT
CASSVHRVRANEKLFF
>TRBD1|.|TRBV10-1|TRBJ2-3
TGCGCCAGCGGACAGGCGGGCACAGATACGCAGTATTTT
CASGQAGTDTQYF
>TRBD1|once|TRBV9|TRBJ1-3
TGTGCCAGCAGCGAGGGGGACAGGGAAGGAAACACCATATATTTT
CASSEGDREGNTIYF
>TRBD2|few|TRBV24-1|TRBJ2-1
TGTGCCACCGCAGGGAGGGCCGGCTACAATGAGCAGTTCTTC
CATAGRAGYNEQFF
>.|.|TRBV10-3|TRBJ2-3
TGTGCCATCAGTGAACGGTCCGGTGATACGCAGTATTTT
CAISERSGDTQYF
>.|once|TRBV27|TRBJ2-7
TGTGCCAGCAGTTTCTACAGAAGCTCCTACGAGCAGTACTTC
CASSFYRSSYEQYF
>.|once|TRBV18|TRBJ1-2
TGTGCCAGCTCACCTCAGGCCGACGCTAACTATGGCTACACCTTC
CASSPQADANYGYTF
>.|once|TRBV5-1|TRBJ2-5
TGCGCCAGCAGCTTGTTTCCCCTCGGGGGACAAGAGACCCAGTACTTC
CASSLFPLGGQETQYF
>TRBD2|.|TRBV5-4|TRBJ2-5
TGTGCCAGCAGTCGAACCCTGCTAGCGGGAGAAGAGACCCAGTACTTC
CASSRTLLAGEETQYF
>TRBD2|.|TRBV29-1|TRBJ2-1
TGCAGCGTAGTGACTAGCGAGCGATCCTACAATGAGCAGTTCTTC
CSVVTSERSYNEQFF
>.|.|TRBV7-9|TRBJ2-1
TGTGCCAGCAGCTTAGGGCTAGCGAGTCATGAGCAGTTCTTC
CASSLGLASHEQFF
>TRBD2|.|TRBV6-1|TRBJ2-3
TGTGCCAGCAGTGGTATAGCGGGAGGGTTAACAGATACGCAGTATTTT
CASSGIAGGLTDTQYF